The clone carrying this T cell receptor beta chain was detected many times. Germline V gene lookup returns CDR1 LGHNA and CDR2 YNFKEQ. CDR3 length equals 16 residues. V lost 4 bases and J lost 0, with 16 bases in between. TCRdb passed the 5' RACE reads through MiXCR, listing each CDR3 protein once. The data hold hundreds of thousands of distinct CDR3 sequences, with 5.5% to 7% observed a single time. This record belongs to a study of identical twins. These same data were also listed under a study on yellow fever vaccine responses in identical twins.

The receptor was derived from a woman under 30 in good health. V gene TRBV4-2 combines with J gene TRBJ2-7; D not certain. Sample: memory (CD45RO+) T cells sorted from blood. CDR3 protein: CASSLEAGQSSYEQYF. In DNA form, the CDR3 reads TGTGCCAGCAGCCTAGAGGCAGGCCAAAGCTCCTACGAGCAGTACTTC.